This entry concerns a single T cell receptor (beta chain). The CDR3 has 15 amino acids. Germline V CDR1 and CDR2: LNHDA, SQIVND (reference sequence). V was shortened by 3 bases and J by 1 base, with 9 bases between the two germline ends. This sample was included in a study of cytomegalovirus exposure and HLA in healthy donors. This PCR relied on a set of 60 Vbeta primers and 13 Jbeta primers. Clones were sequenced by immunoSEQ multiplex PCR, and TCRdb holds only the in-frame ones, with some missing. The sample records approximately 150,000 clones, around 78% being singletons. Sequences were obtained from PBMCs. The receptor's source is a woman in her 40s in good health and CMV-seropositive. This chain connects TRBV19 to TRBJ2-2, with D perhaps matching TRBD2 (5 bases). The CDR3 nucleotides read TGTGCCAGTAGTATTGGACTCTTGAACACCGGGGAGCTGTTTTTT. Protein sequence: CASSIGLLNTGELFF.